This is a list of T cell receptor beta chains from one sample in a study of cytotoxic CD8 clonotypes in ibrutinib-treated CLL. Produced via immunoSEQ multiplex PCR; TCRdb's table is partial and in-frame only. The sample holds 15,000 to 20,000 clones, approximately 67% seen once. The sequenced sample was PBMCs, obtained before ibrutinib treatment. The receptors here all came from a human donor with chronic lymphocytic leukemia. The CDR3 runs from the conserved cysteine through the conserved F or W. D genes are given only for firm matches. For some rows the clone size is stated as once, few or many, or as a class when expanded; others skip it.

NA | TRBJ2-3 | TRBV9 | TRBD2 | CASSVAGGQDTQYF | TGTGCCAGCAGCGTAGCGGGGGGGCAAGATACGCAGTATTTT
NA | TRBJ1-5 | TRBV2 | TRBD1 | CASSEARGRGRIYSNQPQHF | TGTGCCAGCAGTGAAGCGAGGGGCAGGGGGCGTATTTATAGCAATCAGCCCCAGCATTTT
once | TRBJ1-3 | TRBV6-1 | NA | CASRERRSGNTIYF | TGTGCCAGCAGGGAGAGGCGATCTGGAAACACCATATATTTT
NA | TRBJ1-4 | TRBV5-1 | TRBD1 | CASSGTGNEKLFF | TGCGCCAGCAGCGGGACAGGGAATGAAAAACTGTTTTTT
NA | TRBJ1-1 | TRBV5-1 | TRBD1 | CASSFDRVGSEAFF | TGCGCCAGCAGCTTCGACAGGGTTGGATCTGAAGCTTTCTTT
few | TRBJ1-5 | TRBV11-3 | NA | CASSLGGQPQHF | TGTGCCAGCAGCTTAGGCGGTCAGCCCCAGCATTTT
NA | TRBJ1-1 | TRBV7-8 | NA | CASSLRFAVEAFF | TGTGCCAGCAGCTTGAGGTTTGCGGTTGAAGCTTTCTTT
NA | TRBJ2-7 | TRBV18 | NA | CASSPQTGSSHEQYF | TGTGCCAGCTCTCCCCAAACGGGGAGTTCTCACGAGCAGTACTTC
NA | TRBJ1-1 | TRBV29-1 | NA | CSVALLGRGSTEAFF | TGCAGCGTCGCCCTTTTGGGCAGGGGTTCCACTGAAGCTTTCTTT
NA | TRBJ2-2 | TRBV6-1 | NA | CASSGHHGAMPGTGELFF | TGTGCCAGCAGTGGACACCACGGGGCCATGCCGGGGACCGGGGAGCTGTTTTTT
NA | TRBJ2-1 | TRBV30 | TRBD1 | CACRDRGRRYNEQFF | TGTGCCTGTCGGGACAGGGGTCGTCGATACAATGAGCAGTTCTTC
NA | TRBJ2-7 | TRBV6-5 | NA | CASSYGQPSYEQYF | TGTGCCAGCAGTTACGGGCAGCCCAGCTACGAGCAGTACTTC
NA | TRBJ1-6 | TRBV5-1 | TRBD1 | CASSPEHRGQGSPLHF | TGCGCCAGCAGCCCGGAGCACAGGGGACAGGGGTCACCCCTCCACTTT
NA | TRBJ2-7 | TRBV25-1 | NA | CASSEGEFYEQYF | TGTGCCAGCAGTGAAGGGGAGTTCTACGAGCAGTACTTC
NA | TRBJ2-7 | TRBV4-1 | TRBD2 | CASSQEGSGGLFEEQYF | TGCGCCAGCAGCCAAGAGGGTAGCGGGGGGTTATTTGAGGAGCAGTACTTC
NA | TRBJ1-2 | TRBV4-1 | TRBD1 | CASSPPHRARGGYTF | TGCGCCAGCAGCCCCCCCCACAGGGCCAGGGGGGGCTACACCTTC
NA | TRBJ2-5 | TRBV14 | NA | CASSPPSGETQYF | TGTGCCAGCAGCCCTCCATCGGGGGAGACCCAGTACTTC
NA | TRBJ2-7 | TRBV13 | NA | CASSLDTTYEQYF | TGTGCCAGCAGCCTTGATACGACCTACGAGCAGTACTTC
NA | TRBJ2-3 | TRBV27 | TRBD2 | CASSPPSGGSTDTQYF | TGTGCCAGCAGCCCACCTAGCGGGGGGAGCACAGATACGCAGTATTTT